This T cell receptor (beta chain) was captured in a study of blood T cell repertoires in COVID-19. This clone was observed a few times. Data came from immunoSEQ multiplex PCR; TCRdb stores just in-frame clones and leaves some out. The table has some 130,000 clones, approximately 88% seen once. This TCR derives from a man aged 45 to 65 with acute or convalescent COVID-19. Sequenced sample: peripheral blood.

The CDR3 DNA sequence: TGTGCCAGCAGTGTCGACAGGGGATCCCACTATGGCTACACCTTC. Translation: CASSVDRGSHYGYTF. The chain uses TRBV2 and TRBJ1-2; the match to TRBD1 covers 8 bases. CDR3 length: 15 amino acids. V dropped 4 bases and J dropped 3; count of bases not matched to a gene: 7. Germline assignment: CDR1 SNHLY and CDR2 FYNNEI.